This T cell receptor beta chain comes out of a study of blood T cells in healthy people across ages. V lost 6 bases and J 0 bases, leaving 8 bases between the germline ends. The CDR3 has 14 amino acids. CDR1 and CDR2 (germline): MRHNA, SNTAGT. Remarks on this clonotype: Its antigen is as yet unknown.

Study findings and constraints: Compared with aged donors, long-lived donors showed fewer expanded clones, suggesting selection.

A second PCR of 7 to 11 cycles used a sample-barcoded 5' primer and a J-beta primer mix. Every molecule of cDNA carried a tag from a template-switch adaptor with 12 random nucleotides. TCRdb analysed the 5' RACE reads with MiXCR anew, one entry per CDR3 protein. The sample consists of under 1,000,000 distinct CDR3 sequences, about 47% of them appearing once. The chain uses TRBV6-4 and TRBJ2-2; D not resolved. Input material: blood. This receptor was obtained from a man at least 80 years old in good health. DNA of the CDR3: TGTGCCAGCAGATTACAGTCGAACACCGGGGAGCTGTTTTTT. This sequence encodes CASRLQSNTGELFF.